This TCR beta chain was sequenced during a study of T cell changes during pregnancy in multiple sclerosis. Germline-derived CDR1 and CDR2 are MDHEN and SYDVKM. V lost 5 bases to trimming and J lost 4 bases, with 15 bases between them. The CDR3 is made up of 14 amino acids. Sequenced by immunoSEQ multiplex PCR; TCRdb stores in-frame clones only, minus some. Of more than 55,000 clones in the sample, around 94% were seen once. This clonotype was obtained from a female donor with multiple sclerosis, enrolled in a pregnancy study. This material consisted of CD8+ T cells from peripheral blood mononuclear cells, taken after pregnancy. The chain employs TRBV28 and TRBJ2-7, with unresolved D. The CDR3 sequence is CASSPPLTYYEQYF. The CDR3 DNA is TGTGCCAGCAGTCCTCCGCTGACATATTACGAGCAGTACTTC.